This T cell receptor beta chain was documented in a study of T cell repertoires in cytomegalovirus infection. Findings and caveats of the study: Totalled public TCR beta family frequency picked out people who carried CMV plus the relevant HLA. HLA-C-restricted TCR beta clonotypes specific for CMV led the ex vivo response.

Trimming took 5 bases from V and 6 from J; bases not matched to a gene: 10. Germline lookup yields CDR1 SGHVS and CDR2 FNYEAQ. The CDR3 contains 16 residues. TCRdb reanalysed the reads using MiXCR and keeps one entry per CDR3 protein. This table has about 120,000 distinct CDR3 sequences, about 9.4% appearing once. This clonotype was observed at least ten times. No antigen is known for it. What was sequenced was PBMCs, sequenced either directly or after in vitro stimulation (not recorded which). The origin of this receptor is a human donor in good health (CMV status not recorded). Some clones in this sample may be carry-over from other donors' samples. The chain is built from TRBV7-6 and TRBJ2-2; 9 bases fit TRBD1. The CDR3 DNA reads as TGTGCCAGCAGCCCCCGACAGGGGGTCGATCCCGGGGAGCTGTTTTTT. Protein: CASSPRQGVDPGELFF.